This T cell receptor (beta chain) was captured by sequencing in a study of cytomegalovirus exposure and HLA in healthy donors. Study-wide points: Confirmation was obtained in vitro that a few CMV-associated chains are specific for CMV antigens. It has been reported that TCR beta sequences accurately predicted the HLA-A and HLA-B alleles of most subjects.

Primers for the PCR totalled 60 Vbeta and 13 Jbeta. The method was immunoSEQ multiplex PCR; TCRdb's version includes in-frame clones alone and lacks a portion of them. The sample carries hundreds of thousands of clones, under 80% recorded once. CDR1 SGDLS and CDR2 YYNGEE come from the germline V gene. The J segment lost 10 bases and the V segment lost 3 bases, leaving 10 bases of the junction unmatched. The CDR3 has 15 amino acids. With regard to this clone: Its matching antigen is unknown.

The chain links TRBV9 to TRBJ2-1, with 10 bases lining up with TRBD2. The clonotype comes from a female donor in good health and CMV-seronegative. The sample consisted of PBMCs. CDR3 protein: CASSDASGSAVEQFF. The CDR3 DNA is TGTGCCAGCAGCGATGCTAGCGGGAGTGCTGTGGAGCAGTTCTTC.